These T cell receptor beta chains were read from a single sample in a study of T cell repertoires in cytomegalovirus infection. MiXCR, applied by TCRdb to the reads, yields one record per CDR3 protein. The sample has 600,000 to 700,000 distinct CDR3 sequences; roughly 36% are singletons. Antigens of these TCRs are unknown. The specimen comprised cultured PBMCs, sampled from culture after CMV antigen stimulation. The origin of the receptors is a human donor in good health (CMV status not recorded). Some clones in this sample may be carry-over from other donors' samples. CDR3s include the opening cysteine and the closing phenylalanine or tryptophan. D genes are given only for firm matches. Clone size appears in some rows only: once, few, many, or a class for an expanded clone.

j_call	d_call	v_call	clone_size	cdr3_aa	cdr3_nt
TRBJ2-7	NA	TRBV6-2/TRBV6-3	few	CASTDDPKSSYEQYF	TGTGCCAGCACCGACGACCCAAAGAGCTCCTACGAGCAGTACTTC
TRBJ2-1	NA	TRBV7-2	few	CASSLVGGIAAEQFF	TGTGCCAGCAGCTTAGTGGGCGGGATAGCTGCCGAGCAGTTCTTC
TRBJ2-2	NA	TRBV6-6	few	CASTQDRENTGELFF	TGTGCCAGCACCCAAGACAGAGAAAACACCGGGGAGCTGTTTTTT
TRBJ2-2	TRBD1	TRBV5-4	NA	CASSPGQGITGELFF	TGTGCCAGCAGCCCGGGACAGGGGATCACCGGGGAGCTGTTTTTT
TRBJ1-5	TRBD1	TRBV12-3/TRBV12-4	NA	CASSTGQYNQPQHF	TGTGCCAGCAGTACGGGACAGTACAATCAGCCCCAGCATTTT
TRBJ1-1	NA	TRBV9	NA	CASSPHAALETEAFF	TGTGCCAGCAGCCCCCATGCGGCCCTGGAAACTGAAGCTTTCTTT
TRBJ1-6	NA	TRBV7-2	NA	CASSFRGGESGSPLHF	TGTGCCAGCAGCTTTCGAGGCGGGGAGAGTGGTTCACCCCTCCACTTT
TRBJ1-5	NA	TRBV12-3/TRBV12-4	NA	CASGPGLVQPQHF	TGTGCCAGCGGCCCGGGACTTGTTCAGCCCCAGCATTTT
TRBJ1-1	NA	TRBV27	NA	CASSFSSSGGTEAFF	TGTGCCAGCAGTTTTTCGAGTTCGGGGGGCACTGAAGCTTTCTTT
TRBJ2-2	NA	TRBV23-1	NA	CASSQSGREGTGELFF	TGCGCCAGCAGTCAATCGGGCAGGGAAGGCACCGGGGAGCTGTTTTTT
TRBJ1-1	NA	TRBV12-3/TRBV12-4	few	CASIKWNAEAFF	TGTGCCAGCATAAAATGGAACGCTGAAGCTTTCTTT
TRBJ2-1	TRBD2	TRBV7-9	NA	CASSFSGRAYNEQFF	TGTGCCAGCAGCTTTAGCGGGAGGGCCTACAATGAGCAGTTCTTC
TRBJ2-1	NA	TRBV5-6	NA	CASSRGGRSYNEQFF	TGTGCCAGCAGCCGCGGAGGCCGCTCCTACAATGAGCAGTTCTTC
TRBJ1-1	NA	TRBV7-2	many	CASSRHGNTEAFF	TGTGCCAGCAGCCGACACGGGAACACTGAAGCTTTCTTT
TRBJ2-3	NA	TRBV2	NA	CASSYAGMGADTQYF	TGTGCCAGCAGTTATGCAGGGATGGGCGCAGATACGCAGTATTTT
TRBJ2-7	TRBD1	TRBV7-9	many	CASSPRQGGEQYF	TGTGCCAGCAGCCCCAGACAGGGGGGCGAGCAGTACTTC
TRBJ2-3	TRBD2	TRBV7-2	few	CASSHRAGGGTDTQYF	TGTGCCAGCAGCCATCGTGCGGGAGGCGGCACAGATACGCAGTATTTT
TRBJ1-4	TRBD1	TRBV6-8	once	CASSSYGQGYEKLFF	TGTGCCAGCAGTTCTTATGGACAGGGTTACGAAAAACTGTTTTTT